One sample yielded the 32 T cell receptor beta chains listed below, sequenced in a study of blood T cell repertoires in COVID-19. The table came from immunoSEQ multiplex PCR; TCRdb's copy has only in-frame clones and leaves some out. Of about 380,000 clones listed, 87% are singletons. Sequencing used PBMCs or T cells enriched from blood (not recorded which). The receptors come from a man younger than 45 who had recovered from COVID-19.

J is TRBJ1-1 and V is TRBV9; D ambiguous. This CDR3 has 13 amino acids. Trimming stripped 4 bases from V and 0 bases from J, with 7 bases between. Germline CDR1 and CDR2: SGDLS and YYNGEE. CDR3 amino acids: CASSNNLNTEAFF. Here the CDR3 DNA reads TGTGCCAGCAGCAACAATTTGAACACTGAAGCTTTCTTT.

The chain uses TRBV10-3 and TRBJ1-4; D is unclear. The V and J ends lost 4 bases and 7 bases respectively, with 16 bases between them. The V gene's germline CDR1 is ENHRY and CDR2 SYGVKD. There are 15 residues in the CDR3. The CDR3 sequence is CAISGGLGSGEKLFF. The CDR3 nucleotides are TGTGCCATCAGTGGCGGACTTGGGTCCGGTGAAAAACTGTTTTTT.

This rearrangement joins TRBV18 to TRBJ1-3; possibly TRBD1 for D (5 bases). Germline V gene lookup returns CDR1 KGHSH and CDR2 LQKENI. CDR3 length: 15 amino acids. V was trimmed by 3 bases and J by 9 bases, leaving 18 bases between them. The CDR3 is CASSPLLGREGTIYF. The DNA for the CDR3 is TGTGCCAGCTCACCGTTATTGGGCAGGGAAGGCACCATATATTTT.

This clone was detected only a few times. The chain is built from TRBV24-1 and TRBJ2-1, with TRBD2 matching 10 bases. The CDR3 has 17 amino acids. Germline CDR1 KGHDR, CDR2 SFDVKD. Trimming removed 0 bases from V and 2 bases from J; junction bases left unmatched: 3. In DNA form, the CDR3 reads TGTGCCACCAGTGATTTGGGACTAGCGGTCCCCTACAATGAGCAGTTCTTC. This encodes CATSDLGLAVPYNEQFF.

This chain links TRBV18 with TRBJ1-2; 8 bases line up with TRBD1. CDR3 length equals 15 residues. V lost 3 bases and J lost 7; bases outside the gene matches: 10. In germline, CDR1 is KGHSH, CDR2 LQKENI. The CDR3 DNA sequence: TGTGCCAGCTCACCGACCGGACAGGGAGACTTTGGCTACACCTTC. As protein: CASSPTGQGDFGYTF.

The chain recombines TRBV5-1 with TRBJ2-2; 8 bases agree with TRBD2. Germline-derived CDR1 and CDR2 are SGHRS and YFSETQ. V dropped 0 bases and J dropped 3; count of bases not matched to a gene: 7. This CDR3 region has 17 residues. The CDR3 loop is CASSLAYGGADTGELFF. The CDR3 DNA reads TGCGCCAGCAGCTTGGCCTACGGGGGGGCTGACACCGGGGAGCTGTTTTTT.

This chain uses TRBV2 with TRBJ1-2, with D perhaps matching TRBD1 (5 bases). The CDR3 is 13 residues long. The V end was cut by 11 bases, the J end by 7 bases, with 20 bases between. The germline V gene has CDR1 SNHLY and CDR2 FYNNEI. CDR3 sequence reads: CAGQTGQGGGYTF. CDR3 nucleotide sequence: TGTGCCGGACAAACGGGGCAGGGAGGTGGCTACACCTTC.

The chain has TRBV19 and TRBJ1-4; 9 positions agree with TRBD1. The CDR3 totals 16 residues. The germline gives CDR1 LNHDA, CDR2 SQIVND (reference sequence). The V segment lost 1 base and the J segment 8 bases; nucleotides outside the gene matches: 8. The CDR3 bases are TGTGCCAGTAGTATAGGCGGGACAGGGAAGCGCGAAAAACTGTTTTTT. Residues: CASSIGGTGKREKLFF.

This rearrangement joins TRBV7-2 to TRBJ1-6; D is perhaps TRBD1 (5 bases). Germline CDR1 reads SGHTA; CDR2 reads FQGNSA. The CDR3 extends over 14 amino acids. The ends were cut back, 7 bases at V and 7 bases at J, with 14 bases in the middle. The CDR3 loop reads CASILGTSNSPLHF. In DNA, the CDR3 is TGTGCCAGCATCCTCGGGACTTCCAATTCACCCCTCCACTTT.

The rearrangement uses TRBV13 and TRBJ1-2; 8 nucleotides match TRBD1. The V gene's germline CDR1 is PRHDT and CDR2 FYEKMQ (reference sequence). Trimming took 3 bases from V and 5 from J; bases not matched to a gene: 8. CDR3 length equals 15 residues. Written as DNA, the CDR3 is TGTGCCAGCAGCTTGACGTTCCAGGGGGCGTATGGCTACACCTTC. This sequence encodes CASSLTFQGAYGYTF.

J is TRBJ1-6 and V is TRBV5-1, with D possibly being TRBD1 (5 bases). The CDR3 is made up of 13 amino acids. Germline CDR1 reads SGHRS; CDR2 reads YFSETQ. V shed 4 bases and J shed 10 bases, with 12 bases lying between them. In DNA, the CDR3 is TGCGCCAGCAGCCCGCCGGGGGGATCACCCCTCCACTTT. This sequence encodes CASSPPGGSPLHF.

The genes are TRBV12-5 and TRBJ1-2; the D gene is possibly TRBD1 (5 bases). This CDR3 is built from 11 residues. Trimming removed 7 bases at V and 8 bases at J, with 11 bases between. Germline CDR1 is LGHNT and CDR2 is FRNRAP. Here the CDR3 reads CASVRDSGYTF. CDR3 bases: TGTGCTAGTGTCCGAGACAGCGGCTACACCTTC. The variable domain in full, completed from reference TRBV12-5 and TRBJ1-2, reads DARVTQTPRHKVTEMGQEVTMRCQPILGHNTVFWYRQTMMQGLELLAYFRNRAPLDDSGMPKDRFSAEMPDATLATLKIQPSEPRDSAVYFCASVRDSGYTFGSGTRLTVV.

This chain connects TRBV10-1 to TRBJ1-2, with 8 bases matching TRBD1. V lost 5 bases and J lost 4; bases outside the gene matches: 3. The CDR3 length is 13 residues. Germline CDR1 reads WNHNN; CDR2 reads SYGVQD (reference sequence). The CDR3 DNA reads as TGCGCCAGCAGTCCAGGGGGCACCTATGGCTACACCTTC. It translates to CASSPGGTYGYTF.

The chain recombines TRBV11-2 with TRBJ1-2; no clear D. Trimming stripped 0 bases from V and 2 bases from J, with 7 bases between. Germline V gene lookup returns CDR1 SGHAT and CDR2 FQNNGV. This CDR3 contains 14 residues. The CDR3, as DNA: TGTGCCAGCAGCTTAGATAACTCCAACTATGGCTACACCTTC. This codes for CASSLDNSNYGYTF.

This clone was observed once. The chain has TRBV3-1 (or the pseudogene TRBV3-2) and TRBJ2-4; possible D gene TRBD2, 6 bases. Germline V gives CDR1 LGHDT, CDR2 YNNKEL (reference sequence). V was shortened by 0 bases and J by 8 bases, with 20 bases between the two germline ends. CDR3 length equals 17 residues. The CDR3 spells CASSQELPRDLADIQYF. The CDR3 nucleotides read TGTGCCAGCAGCCAAGAGCTTCCCCGGGACTTAGCGGACATTCAGTACTTC.

V usage is TRBV29-1 and J usage is TRBJ1-2, with D perhaps TRBD1 (6 bases). Germline V gene lookup returns CDR1 SQVTM and CDR2 ANQGSEA. The CDR3 sequence is 15 residues long. Deletions cut 7 bases from V and 4 bases from J, with 22 bases between. CDR3 region: CSAFPRGAEAYGYTF. The DNA of the CDR3 is TGCAGCGCCTTCCCCCGGGGGGCTGAAGCCTATGGCTACACCTTC.

This sequence joins TRBV5-4 and TRBJ2-7; D is perhaps TRBD2 (5 bases). Trimming removed 0 bases at V and 7 bases at J, with 11 bases between. The CDR3 is 13 amino acids. The germline V gene encodes CDR1 SGHNT and CDR2 YYREEE (reference sequence). CDR3 amino acids: CASSLVPGGEQYF. The CDR3 DNA reads TGTGCCAGCAGCTTGGTTCCCGGCGGGGAGCAGTACTTC.

The V gene is TRBV5-6, the J gene TRBJ2-3; 8 bases map to TRBD1. The germline CDR1 and CDR2 sequences are SGHDT and YYEEEE. With 4 bases clipped from V and 2 bases from J, the junction kept 9 bases outside the gene matches. The CDR3 loop spans 16 amino acids. The DNA for the CDR3 is TGTGCCAGCAGCCCGTGGACAGGGCTCGACACAGATACGCAGTATTTT. This gives the protein CASSPWTGLDTDTQYF.

The genes are TRBV19 and TRBJ2-5, with 7 bases fitting TRBD2. Germline V gene data show CDR1 as LNHDA and CDR2 as SQIVND (reference sequence). Trimming took 0 bases from V and 5 from J; bases not matched to a gene: 0. This CDR3 comprises 13 residues. DNA for the CDR3: TGTGCCAGTAGTATAGACGGGGGGGAGACCCAGTACTTC. This gives the protein CASSIDGGETQYF.

This rearrangement joins TRBV10-3 to TRBJ1-2, with TRBD1 matching over 8 bases. With 7 bases clipped from V and 7 bases from J, the junction kept 11 bases outside the gene matches. CDR3 length equals 14 residues. Germline V gene lookup returns CDR1 ENHRY and CDR2 SYGVKD. The CDR3 region is CAITTVDRGGGYTF. The CDR3 DNA reads TGTGCCATCACCACGGTCGACAGGGGAGGTGGCTACACCTTC.

This clone was seen more than once but under ten times. The chain combines TRBV3-1 (or the pseudogene TRBV3-2) with TRBJ1-2, with D possibly TRBD1 on 5 matching bases. CDR1 is LGHDT, CDR2 YNNKEL, per germline (reference sequence). V dropped 1 base and J dropped 4 bases, with 19 bases sitting between them. This CDR3 contains 17 residues. CDR3 protein: CASSQGGIGVTSYGYTF. CDR3 nucleotides: TGTGCCAGCAGCCAAGGTGGAATAGGGGTTACGAGCTATGGCTACACCTTC.

The chain uses TRBV11-1 and TRBJ1-2; 11 nucleotides agree with TRBD1. The CDR3 spans 13 residues. Germline V lookup: CDR1 SGHAT, CDR2 FQDESV (reference sequence). With V trimmed by 5 bases and J by 7 bases, 3 bases remained unmatched. CDR3 residues: CASSTGQGAGYTF. The CDR3 region has the DNA TGTGCCAGCAGCACCGGACAGGGGGCTGGCTACACCTTC.

This clone was detected only a few times. Other DNA sequences of this sample code for an identical CDR3. CDR3: CASSQVYRGRNTIYF. DNA for the CDR3: TGTGCCAGCAGCCAAGTTTATAGGGGGAGAAACACCATATATTTT. The chain uses TRBV3-1 (or the pseudogene TRBV3-2) and TRBJ1-3, with a weak D call TRBD1 (6 bases). The CDR3 length is 15 residues. The germline V gene encodes CDR1 LGHDT and CDR2 YNNKEL (reference sequence). The V end lost 1 base, the J end lost 5 bases, and 12 bases lay between the germline ends.

This clone was seen only once. CDR3 sequence (DNA): TGTGCCAGCAGCCATCGCGAGGCCGGGGAAACAAGCCACGAGCAGTACTTC. This translates into CASSHREAGETSHEQYF. The chain employs TRBV3-1 (or the pseudogene TRBV3-2) and TRBJ2-7; a possible D gene is TRBD2 (5 bases). The CDR3 has 17 amino acids. Trimming left V 3 bases short and J 5 bases short, with 23 bases between. Germline-derived CDR1 and CDR2 are LGHDT and YNNKEL (reference sequence).

The chain has TRBV9 and TRBJ2-1; 12 bases line up with TRBD1. Germline assignment: CDR1 SGDLS and CDR2 YYNGEE. This CDR3 is 15 amino acids long. The trim removed 5 bases at V and 10 bases at J, leaving 10 bases unmatched. This CDR3 is CASRTTGQGAGEQFF. The CDR3 nucleotides read TGTGCCAGCAGGACAACGGGACAGGGGGCTGGAGAGCAGTTCTTC.

The rearrangement uses TRBV15 and TRBJ2-1, with TRBD2 identical over 13 bases. The CDR3 consists of 16 residues. The trim removed 2 bases at V and 4 bases at J, leaving 2 bases unmatched. Germline values: CDR1 LNHNV, CDR2 YYDKDF (reference sequence). CDR3 region: CATSRLLAGGYNEQFF. CDR3 coding DNA: TGTGCCACCAGCAGACTACTAGCGGGGGGGTACAATGAGCAGTTCTTC.

The V call is TRBV2, the J call TRBJ1-1; unclear D gene. CDR1 SNHLY and CDR2 FYNNEI come from the germline V gene. This CDR3 spans 12 amino acids. V lost 7 bases, J lost 4 bases, and 10 bases lay in between. DNA for the CDR3: TGTGCCAGCAATTCGGGAATCACTGAAGCTTTCTTT. Amino acid sequence: CASNSGITEAFF.

The chain links TRBV5-4 to TRBJ1-1; unclear D gene. Trimming shortened V by 2 bases and J by 4 bases, and 15 bases separated the two germline ends. Germline CDR1 SGHNT, CDR2 YYREEE (reference sequence). This CDR3 is 15 amino acids long. The CDR3 reads CASSFKGGGLTEAFF. DNA for the CDR3: TGTGCCAGCAGCTTTAAGGGCGGAGGCCTCACTGAAGCTTTCTTT.

V is TRBV7-8 and J is TRBJ1-4, with 7 bases that match TRBD1. Germline CDR1 and CDR2: SGHVS and FQNEAQ. The CDR3 contains 14 residues. J was trimmed by 8 bases and V by 5 bases; bases with no gene match: 8. The CDR3 DNA reads TGTGCCAGCAGCCCTCGGGAAGGGGGCGAAAAACTGTTTTTT. Translated: CASSPREGGEKLFF.

This chain links TRBV30 with TRBJ1-1; a possible D gene is TRBD1 (5 bases). From germline, CDR1 is GTSNPN and CDR2 SVGIG (reference sequence). V lost 1 base, J lost 0 bases, and 6 bases lay in between. The CDR3 length is 13 residues. As DNA, the CDR3 is TGTGCCTGGAGTGAGGGGCTGAACACTGAAGCTTTCTTT. It codes for CAWSEGLNTEAFF.

The chain recombines TRBV21-1 with TRBJ1-2; the D segment call TRBD1 is taken from the table without a DNA check. TRBV21-1 is flagged as a pseudogene. The CDR3 is 15 amino acids. The CDR3 DNA reads as TGTGCCAGCAGCATGGGGGCCGACAGGAAAGATGGCTACACCTTC. Residues: CASSMGADRKDGYTF.

This rearrangement joins TRBV5-5 to TRBJ2-5, with 9 nucleotides matching TRBD1. This CDR3 spans 15 amino acids. Losses at the gene ends were 4 bases for V and 5 bases for J; bases not matched to a gene: 9. Germline V lookup: CDR1 SGHKS, CDR2 YYEKEE (reference sequence). The DNA for the CDR3 is TGTGCCAGCAGCAAAGAAACAGGGGGCTGGGAGACCCAGTACTTC. It codes for CASSKETGGWETQYF.